This T cell receptor beta chain comes out of a study of blood T cell repertoires in COVID-19. The repertoire was sequenced with immunoSEQ multiplex PCR; TCRdb's copy has only in-frame clones and lacks some. The sample contains tens of thousands of clones, about 88% of which appear only once. The CDR3 consists of 13 residues. Trimming took 0 bases from V and 5 from J, leaving 8 bases between them. CDR1 is SGHRS, CDR2 YFSETQ, per germline. The chain couples TRBV5-1 to TRBJ1-1; TRBD1 might be the D (5 bases). Sequencing was performed on peripheral blood. The source is a human donor in a cohort sampled during active COVID-19. The CDR3 bases are TGCGCCAGCAGCTTGGGGTCAGGGACTGAAGCTTTCTTT. The encoded protein is CASSLGSGTEAFF.